This record looks at one T cell receptor beta chain sequence and its context. Its antigen is currently unknown. This sample is part of a study of graft-versus-host responses after intestinal transplantation. Assay used: immunoSEQ multiplex PCR; TCRdb lists only in-frame clones, some missing. The top ten clones hold roughly 0.19% of a sample with 110,000 to 150,000 clones, about 93% of them seen once. The TCR comes from a human donor who received an intestinal transplant. The sequenced sample was unstimulated CD4+ T cells sorted from spleen or lymph node cells, obtained before intestinal transplant.

In nucleotides, the CDR3 is TGTGCCAGCAGCCCCTCCTACGAGCAGTACTTC. Translating it yields CASSPSYEQYF. The chain is built from TRBV6-5 and TRBJ2-7; D call uncertain. V gave up 6 bases and J gave up 0 bases, with 3 bases separating them. The germline gives CDR1 MNHEY, CDR2 SVGAGI. The CDR3 is made up of 11 amino acids.